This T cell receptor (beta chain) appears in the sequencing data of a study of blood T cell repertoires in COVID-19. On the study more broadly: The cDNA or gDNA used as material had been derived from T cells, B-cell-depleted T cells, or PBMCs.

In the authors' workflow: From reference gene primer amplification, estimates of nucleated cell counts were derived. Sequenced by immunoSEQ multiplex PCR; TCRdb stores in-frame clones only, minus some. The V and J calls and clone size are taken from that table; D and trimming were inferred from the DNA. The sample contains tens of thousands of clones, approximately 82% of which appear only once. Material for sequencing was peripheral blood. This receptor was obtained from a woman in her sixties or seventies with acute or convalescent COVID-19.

As DNA, the CDR3 is TGCGCCAGCAGCTCCGACAGGGTCTATGGAAACACCATATATTTT. Translated, it gives CASSSDRVYGNTIYF. The J gene is TRBJ1-3, the V gene TRBV5-1; the match to TRBD1 covers 7 bases. V lost 3 bases, J lost 3 bases, and 6 bases stayed unmatched. Germline assignment: CDR1 SGHRS and CDR2 YFSETQ. This CDR3 comprises 15 residues.